A selection of T cell receptor beta chains follows, all from one sample in a study of cytomegalovirus exposure and HLA in healthy donors. Profiling relied on immunoSEQ multiplex PCR, and the TCRdb table lists in-frame clones only, not all of them. The data show roughly 63,000 clones, approximately 82% seen once. The material sequenced was PBMCs. These receptors were collected from a middle-aged woman in good health and CMV-seropositive. The CDR3 runs from the conserved cysteine through the conserved F or W. The D gene is left open where the match is weak. Some rows have no size entry. The others give once, few or many, or a class for an expanded clone.

V: TRBV5-1; size: once; J: TRBJ2-1; D: -; CDR3: CASRAGLSSYNEQFF; DNA: TGCGCCAGCAGGGCGGGGCTCAGCTCCTACAATGAGCAGTTCTTC
V: TRBV27; size: -; J: TRBJ2-2; D: TRBD1; CDR3: CASSPPGQGTGELFF; DNA: TGTGCCAGCAGTCCCCCGGGACAGGGCACCGGGGAGCTGTTTTTT
V: TRBV29-1; size: -; J: TRBJ1-2; D: -; CDR3: CSVETGSGYTF; DNA: TGCAGCGTTGAAACAGGATCTGGCTACACCTTC
V: TRBV5-4; size: -; J: TRBJ2-3; D: TRBD1; CDR3: CASHRGNREPDTQYF; DNA: TGTGCCAGCCACAGGGGAAATAGGGAGCCAGATACGCAGTATTTT
V: TRBV14; size: -; J: TRBJ2-3; D: -; CDR3: CASSPRLGLDTQYF; DNA: TGTGCCAGCAGCCCCCGACTGGGGCTAGATACGCAGTATTTT
V: TRBV30; size: few; J: TRBJ1-3; D: -; CDR3: CAWSRGTSSGNTIYF; DNA: TGTGCCTGGAGCCGGGGGACTAGCTCTGGAAACACCATATATTTT
V: TRBV30; size: -; J: TRBJ2-6; D: -; CDR3: CACDPGTHNNVLTF; DNA: TGTGCCTGCGATCCCGGGACACACAACAACGTCCTGACTTTC
V: TRBV15; size: -; J: TRBJ1-4; D: TRBD1; CDR3: CATSRPGGNEKLFF; DNA: TGTGCCACCAGCAGACCAGGGGGGAATGAAAAACTGTTTTTT
V: TRBV19; size: -; J: TRBJ1-4; D: TRBD1; CDR3: CASRNRGRNEKLFF; DNA: TGTGCCAGTAGGAACAGGGGCCGTAATGAAAAACTGTTTTTT
V: TRBV18; size: -; J: TRBJ1-5; D: TRBD1; CDR3: CASSPGQDLGVRPQHF; DNA: TGTGCCAGCTCACCAGGACAGGACCTCGGAGTACGGCCCCAGCATTTT
V: TRBV9; size: -; J: TRBJ2-7; D: -; CDR3: CASSVAGGQNYEQYF; DNA: TGTGCCAGCAGCGTAGCCGGGGGGCAGAACTACGAGCAGTACTTC
V: TRBV6-5; size: once; J: TRBJ2-1; D: -; CDR3: CASSQARGRNEQFF; DNA: TGTGCCAGCAGCCAGGCTAGGGGTAGGAATGAGCAGTTCTTC
V: TRBV19; size: -; J: TRBJ1-5; D: -; CDR3: CASTRGGSNQPQHF; DNA: TGTGCCAGTACCAGAGGGGGTAGCAATCAGCCCCAGCATTTT
V: TRBV20-1; size: -; J: TRBJ1-1; D: -; CDR3: CSATVQGGAFF; DNA: TGCAGTGCGACCGTGCAGGGAGGAGCTTTCTTT
V: TRBV9; size: -; J: TRBJ2-2; D: TRBD1; CDR3: CASSVVGQTNTGELFF; DNA: TGTGCCAGCAGCGTAGTGGGACAGACAAACACCGGGGAGCTGTTTTTT
V: TRBV7-9; size: -; J: TRBJ2-3; D: TRBD2; CDR3: CASSRLAGGLRDTQYF; DNA: TGTGCCAGCAGCCGACTAGCGGGGGGCCTGCGGGATACGCAGTATTTT
V: TRBV6-5; size: -; J: TRBJ2-1; D: -; CDR3: CASSYGPYNEQFF; DNA: TGTGCCAGCAGTTACGGCCCTTATAATGAGCAGTTCTTC
V: TRBV6-5; size: once; J: TRBJ1-4; D: -; CDR3: CASSSTATNEKLFF; DNA: TGTGCCAGCAGCTCGACTGCAACTAATGAAAAACTGTTTTTT
V: TRBV7-9; size: -; J: TRBJ2-1; D: -; CDR3: CASSPHEGGSYNEQFF; DNA: TGTGCCAGCAGCCCTCATGAGGGGGGGTCCTACAATGAGCAGTTCTTC
V: TRBV2; size: -; J: TRBJ1-2; D: -; CDR3: CARGEGGYTF; DNA: TGTGCCAGGGGCGAGGGTGGCTACACCTTC
V: TRBV6-1; size: few; J: TRBJ2-1; D: TRBD2; CDR3: CASVSGGAGNEQFF; DNA: TGTGCCAGCGTAAGCGGGGGGGCGGGAAATGAGCAGTTCTTC
V: TRBV7-3; size: -; J: TRBJ2-2; D: -; CDR3: CASSSGSGELFF; DNA: TGTGCCAGCAGCTCAGGGTCCGGGGAGCTGTTTTTT
V: TRBV6-5; size: -; J: TRBJ1-5; D: TRBD1; CDR3: CASSAADRGRQPQHF; DNA: TGTGCCAGCAGTGCTGCAGACAGGGGCAGACAGCCCCAGCATTTT
V: TRBV5-1; size: -; J: TRBJ2-2; D: TRBD1; CDR3: CASSPMTGANTGELFF; DNA: TGCGCCAGCAGCCCAATGACAGGGGCGAACACCGGGGAGCTGTTTTTT
V: TRBV9; size: once; J: TRBJ1-1; D: -; CDR3: CASSVDSGGDTEAFF; DNA: TGTGCCAGCAGCGTAGATTCCGGGGGGGACACTGAAGCTTTCTTT
V: TRBV9; size: -; J: TRBJ1-2; D: TRBD1; CDR3: CASSVAGTDGYTF; DNA: TGTGCCAGCAGCGTAGCAGGGACAGATGGCTACACCTTC
V: TRBV9; size: -; J: TRBJ1-3; D: -; CDR3: CASSLDTPRGNSGNTIYF; DNA: TGTGCCAGCAGTTTGGACACCCCTCGGGGGAACTCTGGAAACACCATATATTTT
V: TRBV10-3; size: -; J: TRBJ2-7; D: TRBD2; CDR3: CAISGQFSSGGNEGYEQYF; DNA: TGTGCCATCAGTGGACAGTTCTCTAGCGGGGGTAACGAGGGTTACGAGCAGTACTTC
V: TRBV7-2; size: few; J: TRBJ2-7; D: TRBD1; CDR3: CASSWTGAYEQYF; DNA: TGTGCCAGCAGCTGGACAGGGGCCTACGAGCAGTACTTC
V: TRBV27; size: -; J: TRBJ2-1; D: TRBD1; CDR3: CASSFRQGVGVGEQFF; DNA: TGTGCCAGCAGTTTCCGACAGGGGGTGGGAGTAGGTGAGCAGTTCTTC
V: TRBV19; size: few; J: TRBJ1-5; D: -; CDR3: CASLETGAGDQPQHF; DNA: TGTGCCAGTTTAGAAACCGGGGCAGGGGATCAGCCCCAGCATTTT
V: TRBV9; size: few; J: TRBJ1-3; D: -; CDR3: CASGQLSGNTIYF; DNA: TGTGCCAGCGGACAGCTCTCTGGAAACACCATATATTTT
V: TRBV30; size: -; J: TRBJ1-2; D: -; CDR3: CAWSLNGRGYTF; DNA: TGTGCCTGGAGTTTGAACGGGAGGGGCTACACCTTC
V: TRBV7-9; size: once; J: TRBJ1-2; D: -; CDR3: CASSLDGSPSYGYTF; DNA: TGTGCCAGCAGCTTAGATGGGAGCCCGAGCTATGGCTACACCTTC
V: TRBV19; size: few; J: TRBJ1-1; D: -; CDR3: CASSGLGGGNTEAFF; DNA: TGTGCCAGCTCGGGGCTGGGCGGGGGGAACACTGAAGCTTTCTTT
V: TRBV15; size: -; J: TRBJ1-1; D: -; CDR3: CATSRDPGGTEAFF; DNA: TGTGCCACCAGCAGAGATCCGGGGGGAACTGAAGCTTTCTTT
V: TRBV4-1; size: -; J: TRBJ2-5; D: TRBD1; CDR3: CASSPTTGWETQYF; DNA: TGCGCCAGCAGCCCCACGACAGGGTGGGAGACCCAGTACTTC
V: TRBV6-6; size: -; J: TRBJ1-4; D: -; CDR3: CASSAIDGGKLFF; DNA: TGTGCCAGCAGTGCTATCGACGGGGGGAAACTGTTTTTT
V: TRBV19; size: -; J: TRBJ1-1; D: -; CDR3: CASSILGGMPEAFF; DNA: TGTGCCAGTAGTATCCTCGGGGGGATGCCTGAAGCTTTCTTT
V: TRBV9; size: -; J: TRBJ1-2; D: -; CDR3: CASSVATESYYTF; DNA: TGTGCCAGCAGCGTAGCGACAGAAAGCTACTACACCTTC
V: TRBV7-9; size: few; J: TRBJ1-2; D: -; CDR3: CASGVGQLALNYGYTF; DNA: TGTGCCAGCGGTGTAGGACAGCTAGCTCTAAACTATGGCTACACCTTC
V: TRBV29-1; size: -; J: TRBJ2-7; D: TRBD2; CDR3: CSVEGKLAGGAEQYF; DNA: TGCAGCGTTGAAGGAAAGCTAGCGGGGGGTGCCGAGCAGTACTTC
V: TRBV7-3; size: once; J: TRBJ2-7; D: -; CDR3: CASSRSVLYEQYF; DNA: TGTGCCAGCAGCCGCTCGGTCCTTTACGAGCAGTACTTC
V: TRBV4-2; size: -; J: TRBJ2-7; D: -; CDR3: CASSQSQGLSYEQYF; DNA: TGTGCCAGCAGCCAGTCCCAGGGGTTATCCTACGAGCAGTACTTC
V: TRBV7-9; size: -; J: TRBJ2-7; D: TRBD1; CDR3: CSSSSYRDRGSQEIYF; DNA: TGTTCCAGCAGCTCGTACCGGGACAGGGGATCCCAGGAGATTTACTTC
V: TRBV5-1; size: -; J: TRBJ2-7; D: TRBD1; CDR3: CASRAGTGSSYEQYF; DNA: TGCGCCAGCAGGGCCGGGACAGGGAGCTCCTACGAGCAGTACTTC
V: TRBV2; size: few; J: TRBJ1-1; D: -; CDR3: CASSSERDTEAFF; DNA: TGTGCCAGCAGTTCTGAGCGGGACACTGAAGCTTTCTTT
V: TRBV11-2; size: -; J: TRBJ2-3; D: TRBD2; CDR3: CASSSPTSGDTQYF; DNA: TGTGCCAGCAGCTCTCCCACTAGCGGGGATACGCAGTATTTT
V: TRBV7-8; size: -; J: TRBJ2-2; D: -; CDR3: CASSPAGKGRTGELFF; DNA: TGTGCCAGCAGCCCGGCGGGGAAGGGTCGGACCGGGGAGCTGTTTTTT
V: TRBV4-1; size: -; J: TRBJ2-6; D: TRBD1; CDR3: CASSQGGGTGGSGANVLTF; DNA: TGCGCCAGCAGCCAAGGGGGTGGGACAGGGGGCTCTGGGGCCAACGTCCTGACTTTC
V: TRBV4-3; size: -; J: TRBJ2-1; D: TRBD2; CDR3: CASSQQRGADNEQFF; DNA: TGCGCCAGCAGCCAGCAGCGGGGGGCAGACAATGAGCAGTTCTTC
V: TRBV19; size: once; J: TRBJ2-7; D: TRBD1; CDR3: CASSQRDSSYEQYF; DNA: TGTGCCAGTAGTCAACGGGACAGCTCCTACGAGCAGTACTTC
V: TRBV29-1; size: -; J: TRBJ1-1; D: -; CDR3: CSVGQPNTEAFF; DNA: TGCAGCGTTGGACAGCCGAACACTGAAGCTTTCTTT
V: TRBV5-1; size: -; J: TRBJ1-2; D: -; CDR3: CASSSGDSVRNGYTF; DNA: TGCGCCAGCAGCTCGGGAGACTCTGTAAGGAATGGCTACACCTTC
V: TRBV2; size: -; J: TRBJ2-5; D: TRBD1; CDR3: CATSWDREETQYF; DNA: TGTGCCACATCCTGGGACAGGGAAGAGACCCAGTACTTC
V: TRBV5-1; size: -; J: TRBJ1-3; D: -; CDR3: CASSSRESAGNTIYF; DNA: TGCGCCAGCAGTTCGCGAGAGAGTGCAGGAAACACCATATATTTT